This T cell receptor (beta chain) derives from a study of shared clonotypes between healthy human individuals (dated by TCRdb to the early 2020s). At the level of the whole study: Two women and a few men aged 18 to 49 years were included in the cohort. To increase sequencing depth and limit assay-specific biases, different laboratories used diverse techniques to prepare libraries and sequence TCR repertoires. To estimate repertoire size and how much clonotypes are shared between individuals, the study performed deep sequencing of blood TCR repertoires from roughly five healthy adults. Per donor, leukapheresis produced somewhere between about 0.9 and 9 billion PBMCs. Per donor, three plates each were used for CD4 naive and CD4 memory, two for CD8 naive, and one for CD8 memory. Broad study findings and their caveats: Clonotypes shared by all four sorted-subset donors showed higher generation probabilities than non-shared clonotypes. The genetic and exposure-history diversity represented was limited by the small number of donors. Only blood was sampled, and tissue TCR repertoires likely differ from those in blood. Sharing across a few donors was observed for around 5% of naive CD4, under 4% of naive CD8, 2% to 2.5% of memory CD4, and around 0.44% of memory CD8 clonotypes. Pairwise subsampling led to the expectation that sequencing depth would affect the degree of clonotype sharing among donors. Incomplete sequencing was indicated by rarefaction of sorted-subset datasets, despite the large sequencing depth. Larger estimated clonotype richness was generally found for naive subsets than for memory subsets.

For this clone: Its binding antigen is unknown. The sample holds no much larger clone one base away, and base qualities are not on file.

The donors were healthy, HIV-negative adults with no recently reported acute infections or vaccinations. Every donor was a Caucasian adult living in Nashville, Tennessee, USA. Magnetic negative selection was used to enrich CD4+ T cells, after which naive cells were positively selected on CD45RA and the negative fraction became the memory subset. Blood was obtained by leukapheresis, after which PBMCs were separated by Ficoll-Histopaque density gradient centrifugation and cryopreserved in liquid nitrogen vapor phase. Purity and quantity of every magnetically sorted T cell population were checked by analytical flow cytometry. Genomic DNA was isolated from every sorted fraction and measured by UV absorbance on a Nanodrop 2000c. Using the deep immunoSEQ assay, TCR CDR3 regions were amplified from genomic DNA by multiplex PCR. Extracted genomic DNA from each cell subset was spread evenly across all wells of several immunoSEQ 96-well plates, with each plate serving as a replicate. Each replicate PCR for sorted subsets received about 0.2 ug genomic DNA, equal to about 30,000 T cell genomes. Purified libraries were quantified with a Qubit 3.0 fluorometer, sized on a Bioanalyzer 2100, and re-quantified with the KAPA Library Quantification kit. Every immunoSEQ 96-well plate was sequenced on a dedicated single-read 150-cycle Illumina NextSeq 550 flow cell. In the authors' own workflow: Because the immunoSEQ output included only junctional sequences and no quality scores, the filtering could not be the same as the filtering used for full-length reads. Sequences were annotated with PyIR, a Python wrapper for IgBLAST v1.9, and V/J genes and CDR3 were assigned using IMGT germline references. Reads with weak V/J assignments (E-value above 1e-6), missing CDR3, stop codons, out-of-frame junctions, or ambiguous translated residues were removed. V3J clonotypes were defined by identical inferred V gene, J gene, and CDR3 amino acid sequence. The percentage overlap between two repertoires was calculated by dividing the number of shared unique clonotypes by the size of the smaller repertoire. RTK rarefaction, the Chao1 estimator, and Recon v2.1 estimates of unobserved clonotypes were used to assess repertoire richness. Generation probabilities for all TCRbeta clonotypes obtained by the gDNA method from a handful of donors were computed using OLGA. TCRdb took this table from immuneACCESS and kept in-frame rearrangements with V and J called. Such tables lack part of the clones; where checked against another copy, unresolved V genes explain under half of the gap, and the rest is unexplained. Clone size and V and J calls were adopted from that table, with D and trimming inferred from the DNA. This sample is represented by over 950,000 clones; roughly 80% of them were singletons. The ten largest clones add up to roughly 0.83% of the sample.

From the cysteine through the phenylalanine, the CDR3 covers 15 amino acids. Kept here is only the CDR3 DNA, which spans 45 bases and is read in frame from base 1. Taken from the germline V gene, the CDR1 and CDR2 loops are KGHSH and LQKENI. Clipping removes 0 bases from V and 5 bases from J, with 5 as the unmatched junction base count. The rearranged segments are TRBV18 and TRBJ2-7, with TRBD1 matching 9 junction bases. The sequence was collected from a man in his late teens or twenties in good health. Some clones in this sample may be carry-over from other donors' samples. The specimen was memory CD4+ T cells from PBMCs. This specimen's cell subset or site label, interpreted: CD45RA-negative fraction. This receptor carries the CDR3 CASSPPGQGDHEQYF. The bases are TGTGCCAGCTCACCACCGGGACAGGGTGACCACGAGCAGTACTTC.